These 32 T cell receptor beta chains were all obtained from the same sample, sequenced in a study of identical twins. TCRdb passed the 5' RACE reads through MiXCR, listing each CDR3 protein once. The data contain 200,000 to 250,000 distinct CDR3 sequences, 6.5% of them singletons. The sample was also linked to a second study, of T cells expressing NK-cell markers.

Specimen: CD8+ T cells sorted from blood. Source of these receptors: a woman aged 18-29 years in good health.

This clonotype was detected many times. The chain couples TRBV6-5 to TRBJ1-6; D not certain. V was cut by 0 bases and J by 9 bases, with 6 bases left in between. Germline CDR1 reads MNHEY; CDR2 reads SVGAGI. The CDR3 loop spans 13 amino acids. The CDR3: CASSYSESSPLHF. CDR3 nucleotides: TGTGCCAGCAGTTACTCGGAAAGTTCACCCCTCCACTTT.

This chain uses TRBV9 with TRBJ2-7; no reliable D call. This CDR3 contains 14 residues. Germline V CDR1 and CDR2: SGDLS, YYNGEE. V was clipped by 0 bases and J by 1 base, with 8 bases between them. The CDR3 here is CASSVAPESYEQYF. The CDR3 DNA reads TGTGCCAGCAGCGTAGCGCCAGAGTCCTACGAGCAGTACTTC.

In its sample, this clonotype was seen many times. The chain combines TRBV12-3 or TRBV12-4 with TRBJ1-2; 9 bases align to TRBD1. This CDR3 contains 13 residues. The V gene end was trimmed by 7 bases and the J gene end by 8 bases; junction bases not matched to a gene: 8. CDR3 bases: TGTGCCAGCAACCAGGGACAGGGAAAGGGCTACACCTTC. It yields the protein CASNQGQGKGYTF.

Only a few counts were recorded for this clonotype. V is TRBV10-2 and J is TRBJ2-7; D may be TRBD1 (6 bases). Germline loops: CDR1 WSHSY, CDR2 SAAADI. The CDR3 contains 16 residues. Trimming removed 5 bases from V and 3 bases from J, with 20 bases in between. The CDR3 DNA sequence: TGCGCCAGCAGTTCAGATCGTGGGGGCGGTTACTACGAGCAGTACTTC. Its protein is CASSSDRGGGYYEQYF.

There are a few counts of this clonotype. The V call is TRBV27, the J call TRBJ1-4; TRBD1 matches 8 bases. The CDR3 is 14 residues long. V lost 5 bases and J lost 6; bases outside the gene matches: 5. Per the germline V gene, CDR1 is MNHEY and CDR2 is SMNVEV (reference sequence). CDR3 residues: CASSPGGVYEKLFF. The CDR3 nucleotides read TGTGCCAGCAGTCCAGGGGGCGTATATGAAAAACTGTTTTTT.

This clonotype was observed a handful of times. This rearrangement joins TRBV13 to TRBJ2-2; D is possibly TRBD1 (5 bases). Trimming cost V 4 bases and J 8 bases, with 11 bases left between them. The CDR3 totals 13 residues. Germline V gives CDR1 PRHDT, CDR2 FYEKMQ (reference sequence). Written as DNA, the CDR3 is TGTGCCAGCAGCTCCAAGCAGGGTGGGGAGCTGTTTTTT. Translation: CASSSKQGGELFF.

This clonotype was seen ten or more times. The gene calls are TRBV5-1 and TRBJ2-7; 9 bases align to TRBD2. The V gene end was trimmed by 0 bases and the J gene end by 0 bases; junction bases not matched to a gene: 4. In germline, CDR1 is SGHRS, CDR2 YFSETQ. The CDR3 is 16 residues long. CDR3: CASSLGLAESSYEQYF. The DNA for the CDR3 is TGCGCCAGCAGCTTGGGACTAGCGGAAAGCTCCTACGAGCAGTACTTC. Filled out from reference TRBV5-1 and TRBJ2-7, the complete variable domain reads KAGVTQTPRYLIKTRGQQVTLSCSPISGHRSVSWYQQTPGQGLQFLFEYFSETQRNKGNFPGRFSGRQFSNSRSEMNVSTLELGDSALYLCASSLGLAESSYEQYFGPGTRLTVT.

This chain connects TRBV5-1 to TRBJ2-7, with a possible D match to TRBD1 (6 bases). V shed 5 bases and J shed 12 bases, with 15 bases lying between them. Germline CDR1 SGHRS, CDR2 YFSETQ. The length of the CDR3 is 11 residues. In DNA, the CDR3 is TGCGCCAGCAGGGCAGGGGCTTCAAGGTACTTC. Translation gives CASRAGASRYF.

This clonotype was seen many times. The gene calls are TRBV29-1 and TRBJ1-1; 7 positions match TRBD1. CDR1 and CDR2 (germline): SQVTM, ANQGSEA. This CDR3 comprises 12 residues. Losses at the gene ends were 6 bases for V and 4 bases for J; bases not matched to a gene: 5. The CDR3 DNA sequence: TGCAGCGTCGAGACAGGGCCCACTGAAGCTTTCTTT. Translation gives CSVETGPTEAFF.

This clonotype was picked up a small number of times. The chain employs TRBV4-1 and TRBJ2-3; 9 bases match TRBD2. CDR3 length: 17 residues. V gave up 0 bases and J gave up 3 bases; unmatched junction bases: 7. CDR1 and CDR2 from the germline V gene are MGHRA and YSYEKL. CDR3 region: CASSQDGSGRITDTQYF. The CDR3 DNA is TGCGCCAGCAGCCAAGATGGGAGCGGGAGGATAACAGATACGCAGTATTTT.

This clonotype has a count of ten or more. The CDR3 sequence is CASTLGEYSYEQYF. DNA for the CDR3: TGCGCCAGCACCCTTGGGGAGTACTCCTACGAGCAGTACTTC. The chain is built from TRBV5-1 and TRBJ2-7; tentative D call: TRBD2 (5 bases). Trimming took 6 bases from V and 0 from J, leaving 13 bases between them. The CDR3 length is 14 residues. Germline V gene data show CDR1 as SGHRS and CDR2 as YFSETQ.

This clonotype was counted a few times. This chain uses TRBV11-3 with TRBJ1-1; D not resolved. The CDR3 has 13 residues. V lost 2 bases, J lost 5 bases, and 9 bases lay in between. Looked up from germline, CDR1 is SGHNT and CDR2 is YENEEA. The CDR3, as DNA: TGTGCCAGCAGCTTACGGGATGGAACTGAAGCTTTCTTT. This translates into CASSLRDGTEAFF.

The J gene is TRBJ2-7, the V gene TRBV12-3 or TRBV12-4, with D maybe TRBD2 (7 bases). CDR3 size: 16 residues. Trimming cost V 7 bases and J 1 base, with 20 bases left between them. The CDR3 is CASIKGEAGTSYEQYF. The CDR3, as DNA: TGTGCCAGCATAAAGGGGGAAGCGGGGACTTCCTACGAGCAGTACTTC.

V and J are TRBV12-3 or TRBV12-4 and TRBJ1-1, with D unresolved. CDR3 length: 15 residues. The V end lost 1 base, the J end lost 2 bases, and 11 bases lay between the germline ends. CDR3 bases: TGTGCCAGCAGTTTAGTAGGAGGAAGAAACACTGAAGCTTTCTTT. This sequence encodes CASSLVGGRNTEAFF.

The J gene is TRBJ2-3, the V gene TRBV4-1; 8 nucleotides align to TRBD2. Germline assignment: CDR1 MGHRA and CDR2 YSYEKL. The CDR3 covers 16 residues. The V and J ends lost 0 bases and 2 bases, in that order; junction bases with no gene match: 4. Here the CDR3 DNA reads TGCGCCAGCAGCCAAGACCCGGGGGGGATCACAGATACGCAGTATTTT. This encodes CASSQDPGGITDTQYF.

This clonotype appeared a few times. This chain connects TRBV9 to TRBJ2-1; TRBD2 agrees at 11 bases. The CDR3 has 18 residues. J gave up 2 bases and V 0 bases, and 7 bases lay outside the gene matches. Germline assignment: CDR1 SGDLS and CDR2 YYNGEE. The DNA for the CDR3 is TGTGCCAGCAGCGTAGATCTAGCGGGGGGCTCCACCTACAATGAGCAGTTCTTC. Translating gives CASSVDLAGGSTYNEQFF. Full variable domain (outside the CDR3, taken from reference TRBV9 and TRBJ2-1): DSGVTQTPKHLITATGQRVTLRCSPRSGDLSVYWYQQSLDQGLQFLIQYYNGEERAKGNILERFSAQQFPDLHSELNLSSLELGDSALYFCASSVDLAGGSTYNEQFFGPGTRLTVL.

This clonotype was seen a few times. CDR3 coding DNA: TGTGCCAGCAGCTTAGACTCCCCCCTCAATGAGCAGTTCTTC. Translating it yields CASSLDSPLNEQFF. The rearrangement joins TRBV13 to TRBJ2-1; D ambiguous. The CDR3 runs 14 residues. Trimming cost V 1 base and J 6 bases, with 10 bases left between them. Germline V gene data show CDR1 as PRHDT and CDR2 as FYEKMQ (reference sequence).

Many counts were recorded for this clonotype. This rearrangement joins TRBV29-1 to TRBJ2-1; 9 positions agree with TRBD1. The CDR3 sequence is 14 residues long. Per germline, CDR1 SQVTM and CDR2 ANQGSEA. The trim removed 5 bases at V and 7 bases at J, leaving 9 bases unmatched. CDR3 amino acids: CSVTGTGSANEQFF. CDR3 sequence (DNA): TGCAGCGTTACCGGGACAGGGTCGGCGAATGAGCAGTTCTTC.

The sample holds a few counts of this clonotype. The chain joins TRBV7-9 to TRBJ1-1; D might be TRBD1 (5 bases). With 2 bases removed from V and 6 bases from J, the gap between germline ends came to 13 bases. The length of the CDR3 is 14 residues. In germline, CDR1 is SEHNR, CDR2 FQNEAQ (reference sequence). CDR3 protein: CASSLLLGEAEAFF. CDR3 DNA sequence: TGTGCCAGCAGCTTACTTTTGGGGGAGGCTGAAGCTTTCTTT.

V usage is TRBV12-3 or TRBV12-4 and J usage is TRBJ2-5; possibly TRBD1 for D (6 bases). V dropped 6 bases and J dropped 0 bases, with 20 bases sitting between them. This CDR3 has 17 residues. The CDR3 reads CASSSRTGTKYQETQYF. DNA of the CDR3: TGTGCCAGCAGCTCCCGGACGGGGACAAAGTACCAAGAGACCCAGTACTTC.

This clonotype has a count of ten or more. The chain combines TRBV12-3 or TRBV12-4 with TRBJ2-1; D is unclear. The V gene lost 7 bases and the J gene lost 7 bases, with 14 bases spanning the gap. This CDR3 has 13 residues. CDR3 nucleotides: TGTGCCAGCACCCCCCCGCTGGGAAATGAGCAGTTCTTC. Amino acids: CASTPPLGNEQFF.

In this sample, this clonotype turned up a few times. The rearrangement links TRBV18 to TRBJ2-3; maybe TRBD1 (6 bases). Germline CDR1 KGHSH, CDR2 LQKENI. V was trimmed by 4 bases and J by 2 bases, leaving 22 bases between them. The CDR3 length is 18 residues. CDR3 amino acids: CASSQKTGTRQPTDTQYF. For the CDR3, the DNA is TGTGCCAGCTCACAAAAGACCGGGACACGGCAACCCACAGATACGCAGTATTTT.

This clonotype has a count of ten or more. V and J are TRBV15 and TRBJ2-7; the D gene is possibly TRBD1 (5 bases). The CDR3 has 13 amino acids. Germline CDR1 and CDR2: LNHNV and YYDKDF (reference sequence). Trimming removed 1 base at V and 4 bases at J, with 8 bases between. CDR3 DNA: TGTGCCACCAGCAGAGGTGACAGATACGAGCAGTACTTC. Translating gives CATSRGDRYEQYF. Full variable domain (rest looked up from reference TRBV15 and TRBJ2-7): DAMVIQNPRYQVTQFGKPVTLSCSQTLNHNVMYWYQQKSSQAPKLLFHYYDKDFNNEADTPDNFQSRRPNTSFCFLDIRSPGLGDTAMYLCATSRGDRYEQYFGPGTRLTVT.

This rearrangement joins TRBV27 to TRBJ2-1, with D unclear. CDR3 length: 16 amino acids. CDR1 and CDR2 from the germline V gene are MNHEY and SMNVEV (reference sequence). Trimming cost V 3 bases and J 1 base, with 13 bases left between them. The DNA of the CDR3 is TGTGCCAGCAGTTTTCAACCGGTGGGGTCCTACAATGAGCAGTTCTTC. Protein: CASSFQPVGSYNEQFF.

Comment on this clonotype: This may arise from a read error, as a much more abundant clone is one base away. The chain uses TRBV27 and TRBJ1-4; possibly TRBD1 for D (6 bases). The CDR3 loop spans 16 amino acids. From germline, CDR1 is MNHEY and CDR2 SMNVEV (reference sequence). CDR3 nucleotide sequence: TGTGCCAGCAGTCCTCACCCAGGGGCCACTAATGGAAAACTGTTTTTT. This translates into CASSPHPGATNGKLFF.

The V call is TRBV4-1, the J call TRBJ1-1; 10 nucleotides align to TRBD1. The junction had 4 bases not matched to a gene; V was cut back by 3 bases and J by 9 bases. CDR3 size: 13 residues. The germline gives CDR1 MGHRA, CDR2 YSYEKL. The CDR3 region is CASSQGQGSQAFF. The CDR3 DNA is TGCGCCAGCAGCCAGGGACAGGGGTCCCAAGCTTTCTTT.

V usage is TRBV4-1 and J usage is TRBJ2-1; D gene ambiguous. There are 14 residues in the CDR3. Trimming removed 1 base at V and 8 bases at J, with 12 bases between. The V gene's germline CDR1 is MGHRA and CDR2 YSYEKL. CDR3 in DNA: TGCGCCAGCAGCCAAGGGTATCCCCTCCATGAGCAGTTCTTC. This sequence encodes CASSQGYPLHEQFF.

This clonotype turned up a few times. The V and J genes are TRBV28 and TRBJ1-1; D is uncertain. V was pared by 6 bases and J by 2 bases, with 16 bases between. Germline V gene lookup returns CDR1 MDHEN and CDR2 SYDVKM. This CDR3 has 15 amino acids. This CDR3 reads CASSPLIGRNTEAFF. For the CDR3, the DNA is TGTGCCAGCAGCCCCTTAATCGGGAGAAACACTGAAGCTTTCTTT.

This clonotype was recorded at least ten times. The rearrangement links TRBV6-1 to TRBJ2-2, with a weak D call TRBD1 (5 bases). Germline CDR1 and CDR2: MNHNS and SASEGT. V gave up 2 bases and J gave up 8 bases, with 12 bases separating them. The CDR3 contains 14 residues. The CDR3 loop reads CASSETGANGELFF. As DNA, the CDR3 is TGTGCCAGCAGTGAAACAGGCGCCAATGGGGAGCTGTTTTTT.

This clonotype was counted a few times. Here the CDR3 omits its conserved ending phenylalanine or tryptophan, so a read error is the likely source. The DNA is left out, because the CDR3 cannot be placed on it with certainty; the CDR3 is given as TCRdb lists it. This chain joins TRBV7-8 and TRBJ2-5; the table's D gene call, TRBD2, was not cross checked with the DNA. The CDR3 contains 13 residues when both ends are counted. Germline CDR1 is SGHVS and CDR2 is FQNEAQ. The CDR3 sequence: CASSPNEGLLSAL.

The chain couples TRBV6-4 to TRBJ2-3; the D is unclear. This CDR3 is 15 amino acids long. Per the germline V gene, CDR1 is MRHNA and CDR2 is SNTAGT. V was trimmed by 2 bases and J by 2 bases, leaving 11 bases between them. In DNA, the CDR3 is TGTGCCAGCAGTGACCGGGCAGGATTCACAGATACGCAGTATTTT. This sequence encodes CASSDRAGFTDTQYF.

The J gene is TRBJ1-4, the V gene TRBV9, with D unclear. The germline V gene encodes CDR1 SGDLS and CDR2 YYNGEE. CDR3 size: 15 residues. Trimming shortened V by 3 bases and J by 3 bases, and 12 bases separated the two germline ends. The CDR3 DNA sequence: TGTGCCAGCAGCGGAGGATCCGGTCCTAATGAAAAACTGTTTTTT. Translated: CASSGGSGPNEKLFF.